This record covers a single T cell receptor beta chain. CDR1 is GTSNPN and CDR2 is SVGIG in the germline V gene (reference sequence). V lost 0 bases and J 0 bases, leaving 8 bases between the germline ends. CDR3 length: 14 residues. Authors' methods: Estimates of nucleated cell counts were drawn from the amplification of reference gene primers. TCRdb's copy holds only in-frame clones and misses some; the assay was immunoSEQ multiplex PCR. V, J and clone size derive from that table, while D and trimming were established from the DNA sequence. This table holds fewer than 150,000 clones, about 74% found once. This sample was taken from a study of blood T cell repertoires in COVID-19. Study summary: Both acute and convalescent COVID-19 samples were obtained from the United States, Italy and Spain. PBMCs, B-cell-depleted T cells, or T cells provided the cDNA or gDNA that made up the material.

The clonotype originates from a man between 65 and 79 years old with acute or convalescent COVID-19. The genes are TRBV30 and TRBJ1-2; D is unclear. The sample was peripheral blood. The CDR3 protein is CAWSVPGPNYGYTF. Here the CDR3 DNA reads TGTGCCTGGAGTGTACCAGGCCCTAACTATGGCTACACCTTC.